This paragraph covers one T cell receptor beta chain sequence. V was pared by 9 bases and J by 4 bases, with 16 bases of the junction left unmatched. This CDR3 is 16 amino acids long. CDR1 SNHLY and CDR2 FYNNEI come from the germline V gene. This sample is drawn from a study of blood T cell repertoires in COVID-19. Across the whole study: The United States, Italy and Spain provided the acute and convalescent COVID-19 samples. Sources were T cells, B-cell-depleted T cells, or PBMCs; the material itself was cDNA or gDNA.

Authors' analysis steps: Nucleated cell counts were estimated from reference gene primer amplification. Assay: immunoSEQ multiplex PCR; the TCRdb copy retains only in-frame clones and omits some. D and trimming were read from the DNA, whereas the V and J calls and clone size are those reported in that table. Altogether 180,000 or so clones are present, roughly 86% being singletons, with the ten largest covering roughly 3.5%. This chain links TRBV2 with TRBJ2-3; 7 bases are a match to TRBD1. Sequencing was performed on peripheral blood. The receptor's source is a man aged 70-80 years with acute or convalescent COVID-19. CDR3 nucleotide sequence: TGTGCCAGTTCCCCCGAAACCCCAGGGGGATCAGATACGCAGTATTTT. It translates to CASSPETPGGSDTQYF.